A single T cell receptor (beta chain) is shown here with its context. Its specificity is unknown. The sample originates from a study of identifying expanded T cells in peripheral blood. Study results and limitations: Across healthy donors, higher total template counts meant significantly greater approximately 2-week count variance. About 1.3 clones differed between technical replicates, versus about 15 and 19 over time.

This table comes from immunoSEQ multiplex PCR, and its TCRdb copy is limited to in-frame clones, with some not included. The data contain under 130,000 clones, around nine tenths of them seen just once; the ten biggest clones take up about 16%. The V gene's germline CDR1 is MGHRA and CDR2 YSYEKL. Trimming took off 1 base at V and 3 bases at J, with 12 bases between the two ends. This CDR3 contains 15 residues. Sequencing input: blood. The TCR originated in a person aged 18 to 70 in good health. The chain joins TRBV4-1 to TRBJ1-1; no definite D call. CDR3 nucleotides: TGCGCCAGCAGCCAAGTCCTTAGCTCCCACACTGAAGCTTTCTTT. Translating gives CASSQVLSSHTEAFF.